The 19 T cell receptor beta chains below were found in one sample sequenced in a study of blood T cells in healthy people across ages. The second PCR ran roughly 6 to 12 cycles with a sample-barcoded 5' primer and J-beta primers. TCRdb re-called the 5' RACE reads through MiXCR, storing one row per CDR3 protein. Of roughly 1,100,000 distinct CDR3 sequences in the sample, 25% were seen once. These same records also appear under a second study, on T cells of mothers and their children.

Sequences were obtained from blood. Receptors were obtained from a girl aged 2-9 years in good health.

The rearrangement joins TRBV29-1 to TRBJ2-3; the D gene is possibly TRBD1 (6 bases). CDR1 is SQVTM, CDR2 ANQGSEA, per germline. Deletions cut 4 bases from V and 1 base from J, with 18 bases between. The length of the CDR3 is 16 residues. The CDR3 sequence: CSVVLYRGSRTDTQYF. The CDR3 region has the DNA TGCAGCGTTGTATTATATAGGGGGTCCCGCACAGATACGCAGTATTTT.

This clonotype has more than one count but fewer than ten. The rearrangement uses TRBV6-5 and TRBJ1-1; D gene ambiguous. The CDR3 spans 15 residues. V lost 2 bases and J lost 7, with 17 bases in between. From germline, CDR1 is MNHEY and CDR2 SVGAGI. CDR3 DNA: TGTGCCAGCAGTTACACCCCGGGAGGGAGGCATGAAGCTTTCTTT. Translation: CASSYTPGGRHEAFF.

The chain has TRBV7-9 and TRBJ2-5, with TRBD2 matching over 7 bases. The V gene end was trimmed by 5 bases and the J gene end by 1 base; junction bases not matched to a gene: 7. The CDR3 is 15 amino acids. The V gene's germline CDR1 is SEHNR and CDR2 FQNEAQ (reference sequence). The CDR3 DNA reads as TGTGCCAGCAGCGGACGGGACTACCCCCAAGAGACCCAGTACTTC. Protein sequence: CASSGRDYPQETQYF.

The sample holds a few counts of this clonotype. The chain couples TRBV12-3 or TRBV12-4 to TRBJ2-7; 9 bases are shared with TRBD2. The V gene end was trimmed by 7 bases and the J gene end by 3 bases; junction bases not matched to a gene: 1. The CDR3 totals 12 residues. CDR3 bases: TGTGCCAGCAATAGCGGGAGCTACGAGCAGTACTTC. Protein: CASNSGSYEQYF.

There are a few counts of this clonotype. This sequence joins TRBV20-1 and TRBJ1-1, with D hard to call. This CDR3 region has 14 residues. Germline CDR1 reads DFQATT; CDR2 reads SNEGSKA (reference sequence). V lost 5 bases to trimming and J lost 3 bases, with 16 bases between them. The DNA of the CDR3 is TGCAGTGCTGGATCTCCGGGCCTACACACTGAAGCTTTCTTT. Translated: CSAGSPGLHTEAFF.

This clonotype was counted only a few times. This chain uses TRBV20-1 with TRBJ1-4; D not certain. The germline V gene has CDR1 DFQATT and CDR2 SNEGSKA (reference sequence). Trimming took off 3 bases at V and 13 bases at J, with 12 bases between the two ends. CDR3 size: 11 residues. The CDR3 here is CSASPGARLFF. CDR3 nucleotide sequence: TGCAGTGCTAGCCCCGGAGCACGACTGTTTTTT.

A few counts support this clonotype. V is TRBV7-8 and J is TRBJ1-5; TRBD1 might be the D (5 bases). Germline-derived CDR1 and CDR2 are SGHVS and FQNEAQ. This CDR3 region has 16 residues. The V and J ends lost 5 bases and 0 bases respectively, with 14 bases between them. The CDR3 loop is CASSPSTVLSNQPQHF. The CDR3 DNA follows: TGTGCCAGCAGCCCCTCGACAGTTCTTAGCAATCAGCCCCAGCATTTT. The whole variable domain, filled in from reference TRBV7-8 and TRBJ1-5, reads GAGVSQSPRYKVAKRGQDVALRCDPISGHVSLFWYQQALGQGPEFLTYFQNEAQLDKSGLPSDRFFAERPEGSVSTLKIQRTQQEDSAVYLCASSPSTVLSNQPQHFGDGTRLSIL.

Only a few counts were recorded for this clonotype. The CDR3 reads CASSKGGDTDTQYF. The CDR3 DNA reads TGTGCCAGCAGCAAGGGAGGGGACACAGATACGCAGTATTTT. V is TRBV28 and J is TRBJ2-3, with 7 positions matching TRBD2. The CDR3 runs to 14 residues. The V and J ends lost 6 bases and 2 bases, in that order; junction bases with no gene match: 5. CDR1 and CDR2 from the germline V gene are MDHEN and SYDVKM.

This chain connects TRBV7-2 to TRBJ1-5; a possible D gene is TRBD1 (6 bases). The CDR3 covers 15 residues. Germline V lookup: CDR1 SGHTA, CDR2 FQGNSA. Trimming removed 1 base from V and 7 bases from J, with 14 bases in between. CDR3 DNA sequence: TGTGCCAGCAGCTTAGAAACAGGGAGTAGCCAGCCCCAGCATTTT. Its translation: CASSLETGSSQPQHF. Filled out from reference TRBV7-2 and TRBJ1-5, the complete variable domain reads GAGVSQSPSNKVTEKGKDVELRCDPISGHTALYWYRQSLGQGLEFLIYFQGNSAPDKSGLPSDRFSAERTGGSVSTLTIQRTQQEDSAVYLCASSLETGSSQPQHFGDGTRLSIL.

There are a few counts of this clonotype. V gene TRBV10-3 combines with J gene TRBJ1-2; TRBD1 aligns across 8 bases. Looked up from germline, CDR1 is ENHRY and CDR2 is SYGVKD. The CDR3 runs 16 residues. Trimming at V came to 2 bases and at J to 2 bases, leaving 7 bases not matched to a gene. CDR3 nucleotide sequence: TGTGCCATCAGTGAGCCTCAGGACAGGGCAAACTATGGCTACACCTTC. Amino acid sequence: CAISEPQDRANYGYTF.

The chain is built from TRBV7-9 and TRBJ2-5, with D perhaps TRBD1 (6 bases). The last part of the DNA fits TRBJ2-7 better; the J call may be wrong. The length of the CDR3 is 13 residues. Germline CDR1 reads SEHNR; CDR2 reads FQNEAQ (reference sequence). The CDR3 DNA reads TGTGCCAGCAACCACAGGGAACAAAGCGAGCAGTACTTC. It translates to CASNHREQSEQYF.

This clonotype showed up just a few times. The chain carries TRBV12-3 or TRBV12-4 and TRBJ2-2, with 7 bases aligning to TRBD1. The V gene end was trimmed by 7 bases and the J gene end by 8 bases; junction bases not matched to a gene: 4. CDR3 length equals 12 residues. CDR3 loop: CASIKGAGELFF. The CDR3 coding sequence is TGTGCCAGCATCAAGGGGGCGGGGGAGCTGTTTTTT.

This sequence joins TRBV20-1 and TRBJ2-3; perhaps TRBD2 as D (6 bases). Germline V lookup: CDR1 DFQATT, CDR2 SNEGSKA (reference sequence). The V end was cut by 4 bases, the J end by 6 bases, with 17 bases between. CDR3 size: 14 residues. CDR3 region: CSAIFGGITDTQYF. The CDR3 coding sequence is TGCAGTGCTATTTTCGGGGGTATTACGGATACGCAGTATTTT.

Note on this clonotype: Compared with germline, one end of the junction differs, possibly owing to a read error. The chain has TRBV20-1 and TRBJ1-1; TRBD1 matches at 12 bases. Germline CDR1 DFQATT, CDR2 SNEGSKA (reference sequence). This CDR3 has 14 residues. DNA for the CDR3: TGCAGTGCTCATCCTCAACCGGGACAGGGGGCTATAGGCTTT. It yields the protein CSAHPQPGQGAIGF.

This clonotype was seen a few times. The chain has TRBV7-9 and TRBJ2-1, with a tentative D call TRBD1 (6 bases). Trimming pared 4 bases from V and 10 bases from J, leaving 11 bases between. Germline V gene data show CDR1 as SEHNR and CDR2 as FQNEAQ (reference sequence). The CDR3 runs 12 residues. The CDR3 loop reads CASSSDRREQFF. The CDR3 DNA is TGTGCCAGCAGCTCGGACAGAAGGGAGCAGTTCTTC.

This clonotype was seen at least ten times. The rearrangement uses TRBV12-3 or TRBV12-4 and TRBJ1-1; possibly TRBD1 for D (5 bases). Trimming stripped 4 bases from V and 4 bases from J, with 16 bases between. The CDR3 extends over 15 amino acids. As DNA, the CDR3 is TGTGCCAGCAGTTCTGGAGGTGGGGGAAGCACTGAAGCTTTCTTT. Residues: CASSSGGGGSTEAFF.

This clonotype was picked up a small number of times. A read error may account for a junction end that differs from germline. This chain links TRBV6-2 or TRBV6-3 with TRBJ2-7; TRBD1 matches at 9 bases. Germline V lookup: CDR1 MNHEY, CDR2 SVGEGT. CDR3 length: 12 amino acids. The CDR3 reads CASRPPGQGIHF. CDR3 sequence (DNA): TGTGCCAGCAGGCCCCCGGGACAGGGCATTCACTTC.

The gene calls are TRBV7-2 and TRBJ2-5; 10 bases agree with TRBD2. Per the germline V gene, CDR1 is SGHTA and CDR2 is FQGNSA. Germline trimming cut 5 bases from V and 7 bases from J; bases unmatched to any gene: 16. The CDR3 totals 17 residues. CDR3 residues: CASSRRAGGLEGGTQYF. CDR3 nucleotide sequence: TGTGCCAGCAGCCGTAGAGCGGGGGGGCTTGAGGGCGGGACCCAGTACTTC.

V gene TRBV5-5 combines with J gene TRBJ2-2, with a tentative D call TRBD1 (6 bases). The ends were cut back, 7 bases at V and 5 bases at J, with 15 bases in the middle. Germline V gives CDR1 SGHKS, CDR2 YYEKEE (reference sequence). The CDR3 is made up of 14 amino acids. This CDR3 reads CASAHRVGTGELFF. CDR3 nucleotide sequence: TGTGCCAGCGCCCACAGGGTGGGGACCGGGGAGCTGTTTTTT.